The T cell receptor (beta chain) under discussion was sequenced for a study of blood T cell repertoires in COVID-19 (dated by TCRdb to the early 2020s). Regarding the research as a whole: The collaborator samples originated in the United States, Italy and Spain and spanned the acute and convalescent phases of COVID-19. The prospective study material was composed of cDNA or gDNA derived from T cells, B-cell-depleted T cells, or PBMCs. Subjects who had been exposed to COVID-19, were actively infected with it, or had recovered from it provided the deeply sampled blood TCRbeta repertoires that made up the dataset. The repertoires were made available in a free public database intended to serve as a resource for research on the immune response to SARS-CoV-2. Samples came from the ongoing ImmuneRACE study (first 160 participants) plus 1,254 subjects from 6 global collaborators. A de-identified subject ID, COVID-19 status, age in years and sex were almost always included in the sample metadata. Where available, HLA class I and class II types were taken from metadata supplied by the sample provider and were not determined by assay-based typing.

The immunoSEQ Assay, a bias-controlled multiplex PCR, was used to amplify TCRbeta CDR3 regions from genomic DNA. On the authors' methods: The number of nucleated cells in each sample was estimated from the amplification of reference gene primers within the assay. To quantify the absolute abundance of each unique TCRbeta CDR3 rearrangement, sequence reads were collapsed and filtered. For each sample, productive Simpson clonality was calculated as the square root of Simpson's diversity index over productive rearrangements. Sourced from immuneACCESS, this table was stored by TCRdb with only in-frame sequences that have V and J called. A share of the clones is absent; for the studies checked, an unresolved V gene accounts for under half, and the remainder has no known explanation. D and trimming come from the DNA, and the V and J calls and clone size come from that table. The sample table records 180,000 or so clones; around 88% of these occur just once. The top ten constitute under 9.5% of the sample.

As to this clone: The antigen it binds to is not known. No base quality information exists; no much larger clone differs at one position.

Trimming takes 3 bases from V and 5 bases from J, and the germline ends sit 16 bases apart. Including cysteine and phenylalanine, the CDR3 has 15 amino acids. Left in the record is the CDR3 DNA by itself, 45 bases read in frame from the first base. The CDR1 and CDR2 encoded by the germline V gene (reference sequence) are LGHDT and YNNKEL. Broad study findings and their caveats: The amount of clinical and demographic metadata varied by source and participant and was provided uncurated.

In the prospective study, participants were roughly 18 to 95 years old, resided in about two dozen geographic areas of the United States, and were enrolled through a virtual design. In the prospective study, participants were assigned to cohorts based on the clinical history participants reported in a screening survey and a study questionnaire. ImmuneRACE Cohort 3 recovered participants were defined by two consecutive negative NP/OP PCR tests, healthcare professional clearance, or symptom resolution. In the prospective study, mobile phlebotomists collected whole blood, serum and a nasopharyngeal or oropharyngeal swab from each participant. Over a roughly 2-month period, participants in the prospective study had the option of providing additional blood draws and questionnaires. Before DNA extraction, prospective study blood samples were shipped either frozen or at room temperature.

The sequencing sample was made of PBMCs or T cells enriched from blood (not recorded which). Recombination linked TRBV3-1 (or the pseudogene TRBV3-2) to TRBJ1-2; 6 matching bases give a weak D call of TRBD1. This clonotype originated in a woman in her twenties or thirties who had recovered from COVID-19. The CDR3 here reads CASSQFGGPLYGYTF. The bases read TGTGCCAGCAGCCAGTTCGGGGGGCCCCTTTATGGCTACACCTTC.